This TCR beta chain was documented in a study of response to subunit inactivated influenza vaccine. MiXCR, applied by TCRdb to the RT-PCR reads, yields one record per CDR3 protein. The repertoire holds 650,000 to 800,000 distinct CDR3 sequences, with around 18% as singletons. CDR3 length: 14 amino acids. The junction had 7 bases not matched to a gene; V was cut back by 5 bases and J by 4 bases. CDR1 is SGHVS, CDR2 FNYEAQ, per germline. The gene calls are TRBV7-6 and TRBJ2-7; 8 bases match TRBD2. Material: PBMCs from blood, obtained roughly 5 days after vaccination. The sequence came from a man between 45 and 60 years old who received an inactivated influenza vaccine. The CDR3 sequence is CASSPGTRGYEQYF. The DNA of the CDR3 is TGTGCCAGCAGCCCCGGGACTAGGGGGTACGAGCAGTACTTC.